The rows below give T cell receptor beta chains drawn from one sample of a study of cytomegalovirus exposure and HLA in healthy donors. Libraries were prepared by immunoSEQ multiplex PCR; TCRdb keeps only in-frame clonotypes and omits some of them. The repertoire holds about 160,000 clones, with about 90% as singletons. The sample taken for sequencing was PBMCs. The receptors stem from a man between 18 and 29 years old in good health and CMV-seropositive. Both conserved end residues are part of each CDR3. D genes are given only for firm matches. Rows may omit the clone size; those that give it use once, few, many or a size class.

TRBJ2-1 . TRBV7-3 TRBD2 CASSLGVAGGENEQFF TGTGCCAGCAGCTTAGGGGTAGCGGGAGGGGAAAATGAGCAGTTCTTC
TRBJ2-2 . TRBV5-4 TRBD1 CASSPTGPNTGELFF TGTGCCAGCAGCCCGACAGGGCCGAACACCGGGGAGCTGTTTTTT
TRBJ1-1 . TRBV6-5 TRBD1 CASSADRGGTEAFF TGTGCCAGCAGCGCGGACAGGGGGGGTACTGAAGCTTTCTTT
TRBJ2-2 . TRBV6-1 . CASSSLAEHTGELFF TGTGCCAGCAGTTCATTAGCGGAGCACACCGGGGAGCTGTTTTTT
TRBJ2-5 . TRBV28 TRBD2 CASSLIGTSGSGTQYF TGTGCCAGCAGTTTAATAGGGACTAGCGGTTCTGGGACCCAGTACTTC
TRBJ1-2 . TRBV6-5 . CASSHGYGYTF TGTGCCAGCAGTCACGGCTATGGCTACACCTTC
TRBJ2-1 . TRBV2 . CASVAAGRVNNEQFF TGTGCCAGCGTAGCAGCGGGCCGAGTAAACAATGAGCAGTTCTTC
TRBJ2-7 . TRBV25-1 TRBD2 CASRGGRAYEQYF TGTGCCAGCAGGGGCGGGAGGGCCTACGAGCAGTACTTC
TRBJ2-1 . TRBV12-5 . CASGHRSNEQFF TGTGCTAGTGGCCACAGGAGCAATGAGCAGTTCTTC
TRBJ2-7 . TRBV6-5 . CASSLGDRLVGEQYF TGTGCCAGCAGTTTGGGCGACAGGCTTGTAGGCGAGCAGTACTTC
TRBJ2-7 . TRBV21-1 . CASSKQTREGSPYEQYF TGTGCCAGCAGCAAGCAGACGCGGGAGGGGTCTCCCTACGAGCAGTACTTC
TRBJ2-7 . TRBV15 TRBD1 CATSRGDRSYEQYF TGTGCCACCAGCAGAGGGGACAGGTCCTACGAGCAGTACTTC
TRBJ2-7 . TRBV6-1 TRBD1 CASSEESTGGSYEQYF TGTGCCAGCAGTGAAGAGTCTACAGGGGGGTCCTACGAGCAGTACTTC
TRBJ1-5 . TRBV28 . CASSLFRGNQPQHF TGTGCCAGCAGTTTATTTCGGGGTAATCAGCCCCAGCATTTT
TRBJ2-1 . TRBV11-1 TRBD2 CASGSLGGLASYNEQFF TGTGCCAGCGGAAGCCTGGGTGGACTAGCTTCCTACAATGAGCAGTTCTTC
TRBJ2-1 . TRBV4-2 . CASSQAGLSSGGSYNEQFF TGTGCCAGCAGCCAAGCGGGACTCAGCAGTGGCGGCTCCTACAATGAGCAGTTCTTC
TRBJ2-4 . TRBV7-9 TRBD2 CASSLEELVGGPNIQYF TGTGCCAGCAGCTTAGAGGAGTTAGTGGGAGGGCCGAACATTCAGTACTTC
TRBJ2-1 . TRBV6-5 . CASTAPRGEQFF TGTGCCAGCACCGCCCCTAGGGGTGAGCAGTTCTTC
TRBJ2-7 . TRBV19 . CASSIAGEFYEQYF TGTGCCAGTAGTATAGCGGGAGAGTTCTACGAGCAGTACTTC
TRBJ2-1 . TRBV7-3 TRBD2 CASSFIAGPYNEQFF TGTGCCAGCAGCTTTATAGCGGGACCTTACAATGAGCAGTTCTTC
TRBJ2-5 . TRBV5-1 . CASSLKGQGRETQYF TGCGCCAGCAGCTTGAAGGGACAAGGAAGGGAGACCCAGTACTTC
TRBJ2-7 . TRBV5-1 . CASSRATATYEQYF TGCGCCAGCAGCAGAGCGACTGCCACCTACGAGCAGTACTTC
TRBJ2-2 once TRBV2 . CASSSDRIYTGELFF TGTGCCAGCAGCTCTGACAGAATCTACACCGGGGAGCTGTTTTTT
TRBJ2-7 . TRBV13 . CASSPSESSYEQYF TGTGCCAGCAGCCCGAGCGAGAGCTCCTACGAGCAGTACTTC
TRBJ2-1 . TRBV19 . CASSIGVSGLSYNEQFF TGTGCCAGTAGTATAGGCGTTAGCGGCCTCTCCTACAATGAGCAGTTCTTC